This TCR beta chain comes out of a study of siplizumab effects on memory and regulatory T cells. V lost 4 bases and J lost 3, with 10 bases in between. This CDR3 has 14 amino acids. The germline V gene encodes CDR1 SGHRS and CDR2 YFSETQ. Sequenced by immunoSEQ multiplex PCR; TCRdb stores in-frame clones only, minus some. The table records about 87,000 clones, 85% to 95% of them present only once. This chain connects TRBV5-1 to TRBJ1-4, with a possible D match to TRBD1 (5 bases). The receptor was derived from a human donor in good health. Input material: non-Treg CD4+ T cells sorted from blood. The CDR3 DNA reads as TGCGCCAGCAGCCGGGGGGGTCCTAATGAAAAACTGTTTTTT. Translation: CASSRGGPNEKLFF.